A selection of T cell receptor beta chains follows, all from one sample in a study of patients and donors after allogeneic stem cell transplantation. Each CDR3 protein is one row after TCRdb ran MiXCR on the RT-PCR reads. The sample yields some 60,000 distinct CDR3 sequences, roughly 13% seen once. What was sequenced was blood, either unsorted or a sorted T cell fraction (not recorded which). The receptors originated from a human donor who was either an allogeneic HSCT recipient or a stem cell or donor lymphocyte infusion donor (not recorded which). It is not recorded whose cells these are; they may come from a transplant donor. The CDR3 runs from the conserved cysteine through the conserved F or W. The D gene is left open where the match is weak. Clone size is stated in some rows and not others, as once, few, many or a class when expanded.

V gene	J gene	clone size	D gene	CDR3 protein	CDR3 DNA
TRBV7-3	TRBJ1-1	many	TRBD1	CASSAQGVMNTEAFF	TGTGCCAGCAGCGCACAGGGGGTTATGAACACTGAAGCTTTCTTT
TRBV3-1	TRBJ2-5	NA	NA	CASSQLGEQQETQYF	TGTGCCAGCAGCCAGTTGGGGGAGCAACAAGAGACCCAGTACTTC
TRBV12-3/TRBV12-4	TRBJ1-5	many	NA	CASSLSRGNQPQHF	TGTGCCAGCAGTTTGTCCAGGGGCAATCAGCCCCAGCATTTT
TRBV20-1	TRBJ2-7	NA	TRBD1	CSAKDRAGYEQYF	TGCAGTGCTAAGGACAGGGCGGGCTACGAGCAGTACTTC
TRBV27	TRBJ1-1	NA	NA	CASSSFIGDIEAFF	TGTGCCAGCAGCTCCTTTATCGGCGACATTGAAGCTTTCTTT
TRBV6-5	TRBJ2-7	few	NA	CASSRQATKYEQYF	TGTGCCAGCAGTCGACAGGCGACAAAGTACGAGCAGTACTTC
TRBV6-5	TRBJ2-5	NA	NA	CASNFGQSPQETQYF	TGTGCCAGCAATTTCGGACAGTCACCCCAAGAGACCCAGTACTTC
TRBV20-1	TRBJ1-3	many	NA	CSASPGVGNTIYF	TGCAGTGCTAGCCCAGGAGTTGGGAACACCATATATTTT
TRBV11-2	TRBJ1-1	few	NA	CASSHKSFTEAFF	TGTGCCAGCAGTCATAAGAGTTTCACTGAAGCTTTCTTT
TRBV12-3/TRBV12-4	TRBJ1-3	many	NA	CASSFGGYSGNTIYF	TGTGCCAGCAGTTTTGGGGGCTACTCTGGAAACACCATATATTTT
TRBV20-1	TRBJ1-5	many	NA	CSAICFVVGLRGNQPQHF	TGCAGTGCTATTTGTTTCGTTGTGGGGCTCAGGGGCAATCAGCCCCAGCATTTT
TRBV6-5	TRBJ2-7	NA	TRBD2	CASSYSSGRDYEQYF	TGTGCCAGCAGTTACTCCAGCGGGAGGGATTACGAGCAGTACTTC
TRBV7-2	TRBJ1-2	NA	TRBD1	CASSLARTGIYGYTF	TGTGCCAGCAGCTTAGCAAGGACAGGGATCTATGGCTACACCTTC
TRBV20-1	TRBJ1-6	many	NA	CSAREPGWDSPLHF	TGCAGTGCTAGAGAGCCAGGGTGGGACTCACCCCTCCACTTT
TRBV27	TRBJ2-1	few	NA	CASSQEVRPYNEQFF	TGTGCCAGCAGCCAGGAGGTACGTCCTTACAATGAGCAGTTCTTC
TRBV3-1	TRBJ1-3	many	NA	CASSQNRPGSGNTIYF	TGTGCCAGCAGCCAAAACCGTCCAGGCTCTGGAAACACCATATATTTT
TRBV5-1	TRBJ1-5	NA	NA	CASRQTYQPQHF	TGCGCCAGCAGGCAGACATATCAGCCCCAGCATTTT
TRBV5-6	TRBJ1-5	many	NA	CASSLGGLSNQPQHF	TGTGCCAGCAGCTTGGGGGGGCTGAGCAATCAGCCCCAGCATTTT
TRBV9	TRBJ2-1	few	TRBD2	CASSPFTLAGNNEQFF	TGTGCCAGCAGCCCTTTCACGCTAGCGGGCAACAATGAGCAGTTCTTC
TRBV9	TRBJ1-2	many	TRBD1	CASSVDPGQGIYYGYTF	TGTGCCAGCAGCGTAGATCCGGGACAGGGAATTTACTATGGCTACACCTTC
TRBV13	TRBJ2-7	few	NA	CASSLWTDYEQYF	TGTGCCAGCAGCCTATGGACTGACTACGAGCAGTACTTC
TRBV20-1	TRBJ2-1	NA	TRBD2	CSARRLAGVNEQFF	TGCAGTGCTAGGCGACTAGCGGGAGTCAATGAGCAGTTCTTC
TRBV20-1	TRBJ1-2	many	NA	CSALDRNYNYGYTF	TGCAGTGCTTTAGACAGGAACTACAACTATGGCTACACCTTC